The 17 T cell receptor beta chains below were found in one sample sequenced in a study of cytomegalovirus exposure and HLA in healthy donors (dated 2017 in TCRdb). Library preparation used the immunoSEQ multiplex PCR assay. In its TCRdb copy, this immuneACCESS table keeps in-frame sequences only and misses some clones. Where compared with another copy, unresolved V genes explain less than half of these, and the others have no known cause. In all, the sample holds 110,000 to 150,000 clones, and around 93% of those were seen once. The top ten hold over 1.5% of the sample. Sample: PBMCs. These receptors were obtained from a man younger than 35 in good health and CMV-seropositive.

V gene TRBV10-3 combines with J gene TRBJ1-1; 8 bases are shared with TRBD1. This CDR3 comprises 13 residues. V shed 6 bases and J 4 bases; nucleotides not matched to a gene: 4. CDR1 and CDR2 (germline): ENHRY, SYGVKD. CDR3 loop: CAIRDREATEAFF. In nucleotides, the CDR3 is TGTGCCATCAGGGACAGGGAAGCCACTGAAGCTTTCTTT.

The chain links TRBV5-1 to TRBJ2-3; TRBD2 is a possible D gene (6 bases). V was pared by 3 bases and J by 1 base, with 12 bases between. Germline V gene data show CDR1 as SGHRS and CDR2 as YFSETQ. This CDR3 has 15 residues. The CDR3 DNA reads TGCGCCAGCAGCTGGGCGGGGCGCGGCACAGATACGCAGTATTTT. It translates to CASSWAGRGTDTQYF.

This chain connects TRBV2 to TRBJ2-3; TRBD2 might be the D (6 bases). CDR1 is SNHLY, CDR2 FYNNEI, per germline. Trimming pared 6 bases from V and 5 bases from J, leaving 15 bases between. The CDR3 contains 14 residues. The DNA for the CDR3 is TGTGCCAGCAGGAGGGACTCGACCGAAGATACGCAGTATTTT. Translating it yields CASRRDSTEDTQYF.

J is TRBJ2-1 and V is TRBV5-6; 7 positions agree with TRBD2. Germline CDR1 is SGHDT and CDR2 is YYEEEE. This CDR3 spans 15 amino acids. The V gene end was trimmed by 3 bases and the J gene end by 12 bases; junction bases not matched to a gene: 15. The CDR3 bases are TGTGCCAGCAGCTACCCGGGACTATCTACTTCGTGGCAGTTCTTC. Amino acid sequence: CASSYPGLSTSWQFF.

The chain has TRBV28 and TRBJ1-3; D not certain. Trimming stripped 1 base from V and 5 bases from J, with 6 bases between. Germline loops: CDR1 MDHEN, CDR2 SYDVKM. The CDR3 contains 13 residues. The CDR3 region is CASSLYFRNTIYF. The CDR3 region has the DNA TGTGCCAGCAGTTTATACTTTAGAAACACCATATATTTT.

This chain uses TRBV5-1 with TRBJ2-3; 7 nucleotides agree with TRBD1. This CDR3 contains 17 residues. The junction had 11 bases not matched to a gene; V was cut back by 2 bases and J by 2 bases. Germline V lookup: CDR1 SGHRS, CDR2 YFSETQ. The DNA of the CDR3 is TGCGCCAGCAGCTTAGTTGGACAGGCCTCTTACACAGATACGCAGTATTTT. Translating gives CASSLVGQASYTDTQYF.

The chain has TRBV19 and TRBJ1-5; D ambiguous. The CDR3 spans 15 residues. The germline V and J ends were trimmed by 1 base and 1 base, with 8 bases remaining between them. The germline V gene has CDR1 LNHDA and CDR2 SQIVND (reference sequence). The CDR3 sequence: CASSIATRSNQPQHF. CDR3 bases: TGTGCCAGTAGTATAGCGACAAGGAGCAATCAGCCCCAGCATTTT.

This clone was counted a few times. The identical CDR3 is also encoded by other nucleotide sequences in the sample. V gene TRBV28 combines with J gene TRBJ1-2, with D perhaps TRBD1 (5 bases). V lost 2 bases to trimming and J lost 4 bases, with 11 bases between them. The germline V gene encodes CDR1 MDHEN and CDR2 SYDVKM. The CDR3 has 14 residues. CDR3: CASSLTGGGYGYTF. The CDR3 DNA reads TGTGCCAGCAGTTTAACGGGGGGAGGCTATGGCTACACCTTC.

The V and J genes are TRBV7-2 and TRBJ2-7; TRBD2 matches 9 bases. This CDR3 has 16 residues. Germline V lookup: CDR1 SGHTA, CDR2 FQGNSA. J was trimmed by 3 bases and V by 1 base; bases with no gene match: 7. The CDR3 nucleotides read TGTGCCAGCAGCTTAGGAGGGGCGGGAGGGATCTACGAGCAGTACTTC. Encoded protein: CASSLGGAGGIYEQYF.

The chain links TRBV19 to TRBJ1-1, with 8 bases lining up with TRBD1. The J segment lost 1 base and the V segment lost 4 bases, leaving 5 bases of the junction unmatched. There are 15 residues in the CDR3. The germline V gene encodes CDR1 LNHDA and CDR2 SQIVND (reference sequence). The CDR3: CASSSLGTGNTEAFF. CDR3 sequence (DNA): TGTGCCAGTAGTAGCCTCGGGACAGGGAACACTGAAGCTTTCTTT.

The chain joins TRBV7-3 to TRBJ2-5; TRBD1 is a possible D gene (5 bases). V was clipped by 5 bases and J by 5 bases, with 12 bases between them. Germline V gene sequence: CDR1 SGHTA, CDR2 FQGTGA. This CDR3 has 13 residues. The CDR3 here is CASSPGSGETQYF. CDR3 nucleotides: TGTGCCAGCAGCCCTGGGTCAGGGGAGACCCAGTACTTC.

This chain connects TRBV5-1 to TRBJ2-1; 9 positions match TRBD2. The ends lost 0 bases at V and 8 bases at J; junction bases unmatched: 6. The CDR3 has 15 residues. Germline V lookup: CDR1 SGHRS, CDR2 YFSETQ. This CDR3 reads CASSLGASGIDEQFF. CDR3 sequence (DNA): TGCGCCAGCAGCTTGGGCGCTAGCGGGATCGATGAGCAGTTCTTC.

The chain links TRBV7-9 to TRBJ2-3, with 11 bases matching TRBD2. The CDR3 is made up of 16 amino acids. Germline V gene lookup returns CDR1 SEHNR and CDR2 FQNEAQ (reference sequence). Trimming cost V 4 bases and J 10 bases; bases outside gene matches: 13. The CDR3 bases are TGTGCCAGCAGCTCATGGGAACTAGCGGGAGCTTCAGCGCAGTATTTT. Encoded protein: CASSSWELAGASAQYF.

This sequence joins TRBV11-3 and TRBJ2-7; 8 bases line up with TRBD2. The CDR3 length is 16 residues. The germline V gene has CDR1 SGHNT and CDR2 YENEEA. The J segment lost 2 bases and the V segment lost 2 bases, leaving 8 bases of the junction unmatched. CDR3 residues: CASSLHQREIPYEQYF. CDR3 nucleotides: TGTGCCAGCAGCTTACACCAGCGGGAGATCCCCTACGAGCAGTACTTC.

This clone was observed a single time. Its ends do not fully match the called genes, so a read error is possible. The chain uses TRBV6-4 and TRBJ2-7; D might be TRBD2 (6 bases). This CDR3 spans 13 amino acids. Germline assignment: CDR1 MRHNA and CDR2 SNTAGT. CDR3 coding DNA: TGTGCCAGCAGTGCCGGTCGGTCCCCAGCGGGTCCCTTC. Its protein is CASSAGRSPAGPF.

V gene TRBV4-1 combines with J gene TRBJ2-5, with 12 bases matching TRBD2. The CDR3 has 15 residues. V was pared by 8 bases and J by 4 bases, with 8 bases of the junction left unmatched. Looked up from germline, CDR1 is MGHRA and CDR2 is YSYEKL. In DNA form, the CDR3 reads TGCGCCAGCGGATCTACACTAGCGGGAGGAGAGACCCAGTACTTC. Its translation: CASGSTLAGGETQYF.

The chain links TRBV5-5 to TRBJ2-5; D is possibly TRBD2 (6 bases). Per the germline V gene, CDR1 is SGHKS and CDR2 is YYEKEE (reference sequence). Trimming left V 3 bases short and J 2 bases short, with 8 bases between. The CDR3 is 13 residues long. The CDR3 DNA follows: TGTGCCAGCAGCTCGGCGGGACAAGAGACCCAGTACTTC. It is translated as CASSSAGQETQYF.